A single sample is the source of the 10 T cell receptor beta chains below, sequenced in a study of blood T cell repertoires in COVID-19. Clones were sequenced by immunoSEQ multiplex PCR, and TCRdb holds only the in-frame ones, with some missing. This sample has some 270,000 clones, with approximately 85% found just once. Sequencing used PBMCs or T cells enriched from blood (not recorded which). The receptor set was obtained from a woman in her fifties or sixties with acute COVID-19.

V is TRBV19 and J is TRBJ1-5, with TRBD1 matching over 12 bases. The germline CDR1 and CDR2 sequences are LNHDA and SQIVND (reference sequence). J lost 7 bases, V lost 2 bases, and 6 bases had no gene match. This CDR3 is built from 16 residues. The CDR3 DNA reads TGTGCCAGTAGTATAAGGGACAGGGGGCTCGGGCAGCCCCAGCATTTT. It specifies CASSIRDRGLGQPQHF.

The chain carries TRBV15 and TRBJ2-5; 10 nucleotides agree with TRBD1. The ends lost 3 bases at V and 4 bases at J; junction bases unmatched: 2. The CDR3 totals 14 residues. Germline loops: CDR1 LNHNV, CDR2 YYDKDF (reference sequence). CDR3 in amino acids: CATSRTGGAETQYF. The CDR3 DNA reads as TGTGCCACCAGCAGGACAGGGGGCGCAGAGACCCAGTACTTC.

The CDR3 DNA follows: TGTGCCAGAAGCCCCACGGATCCAGGTCACAATGAAAAACTGTTTTTT. Residues: CARSPTDPGHNEKLFF. This rearrangement joins TRBV7-5 to TRBJ1-4; the table calls TRBD1, which could not be checked here. TRBV7-5 is designated a pseudogene. CDR3 length: 16 residues.

The chain links TRBV3-1 (or the pseudogene TRBV3-2) to TRBJ2-3; maybe TRBD1 (6 bases). CDR3 length: 14 amino acids. Trimming left V 5 bases short and J 7 bases short, with 16 bases between. CDR1 LGHDT and CDR2 YNNKEL come from the germline V gene (reference sequence). CDR3 region: CASSSSQGRNTQYF. CDR3 sequence (DNA): TGTGCCAGCAGCTCCTCCCAGGGGCGGAATACGCAGTATTTT.

This clone was seen a handful of times. The chain couples TRBV5-1 to TRBJ1-6; 10 positions agree with TRBD1. The CDR3 runs to 14 residues. Per the germline V gene, CDR1 is SGHRS and CDR2 is YFSETQ. V trimming: 4 bases; J trimming: 8 bases; junction bases outside the gene matches: 3. The CDR3 DNA sequence: TGCGCCAGCAGCCCGGACAGGGGGGATTCACCCCTCCACTTT. Encoded protein: CASSPDRGDSPLHF.

This chain joins TRBV10-3 and TRBJ1-1; D unclear. This CDR3 comprises 15 residues. The germline gives CDR1 ENHRY, CDR2 SYGVKD. V was shortened by 1 base and J by 10 bases, with 19 bases between the two germline ends. The CDR3 DNA reads as TGTGCCATCAGTGAGTACCCCGAGGTAAGCGAGGGAGCTTTCTTT. It codes for CAISEYPEVSEGAFF.

The chain combines TRBV27 with TRBJ2-7; 12 nucleotides line up with TRBD2. CDR1 is MNHEY and CDR2 is SMNVEV in the germline V gene (reference sequence). After removal of 8 bases from V and 10 bases from J, the junction contained 6 bases not matched to a gene. The CDR3 spans 12 residues. The CDR3 protein is CASRTSGADQYF. As DNA, the CDR3 is TGTGCCAGCCGGACTAGCGGGGCGGACCAGTACTTC.

The chain couples TRBV4-1 to TRBJ1-3; the D gene is possibly TRBD1 (5 bases). CDR1 and CDR2 from the germline V gene are MGHRA and YSYEKL. Trimming pared 1 base from V and 6 bases from J, leaving 13 bases between. This CDR3 has 15 amino acids. CDR3 amino acids: CASSQGGVLENTIYF. The CDR3 nucleotides are TGCGCCAGCAGCCAAGGGGGGGTTCTTGAAAACACCATATATTTT.

The V gene is TRBV2, the J gene TRBJ1-2; D unclear. Germline V gene sequence: CDR1 SNHLY, CDR2 FYNNEI. Trimming cost V 0 bases and J 0 bases, with 5 bases left between them. This CDR3 region has 14 residues. CDR3 DNA sequence: TGTGCCAGCAGTGAAGCGCCGGCTAACTATGGCTACACCTTC. This translates into CASSEAPANYGYTF.

This chain links TRBV5-6 with TRBJ2-3; 7 nucleotides align to TRBD1. V dropped 4 bases and J dropped 10; count of bases not matched to a gene: 12. CDR3 length: 14 residues. Germline V gives CDR1 SGHDT, CDR2 YYEEEE. The CDR3 DNA follows: TGTGCCAGCAGCGCCCGAGAGGGGGCCTTTCCGCAGTATTTT. Protein sequence: CASSAREGAFPQYF.